The source of this T cell receptor beta chain is a study of blood T cell repertoires in COVID-19. Background on the study: PBMCs, B-cell-depleted T cells, or T cells were the source of the cDNA or gDNA that made up the material.

The V end was cut by 0 bases, the J end by 0 bases, with 12 bases between. The length of the CDR3 is 17 residues. Germline-derived CDR1 and CDR2 are MGHRA and YSYEKL. Per the study methods: Amplification with reference gene primers provided the estimates of nucleated cell counts. Profiling relied on immunoSEQ multiplex PCR, and the TCRdb table lists in-frame clones only, not all of them. For V, J and clone size, that table is used; D and trimming come from the DNA. The table includes about 53,000 clones, more than 75% detected once. This clonotype originated in a man over 45 with acute or convalescent COVID-19. Sequenced sample: peripheral blood. This chain connects TRBV4-1 to TRBJ1-5, with D possibly being TRBD1 (5 bases). The CDR3 is CASSQEGPNYSNQPQHF. CDR3 sequence (DNA): TGCGCCAGCAGCCAAGAGGGGCCGAATTATAGCAATCAGCCCCAGCATTTT.